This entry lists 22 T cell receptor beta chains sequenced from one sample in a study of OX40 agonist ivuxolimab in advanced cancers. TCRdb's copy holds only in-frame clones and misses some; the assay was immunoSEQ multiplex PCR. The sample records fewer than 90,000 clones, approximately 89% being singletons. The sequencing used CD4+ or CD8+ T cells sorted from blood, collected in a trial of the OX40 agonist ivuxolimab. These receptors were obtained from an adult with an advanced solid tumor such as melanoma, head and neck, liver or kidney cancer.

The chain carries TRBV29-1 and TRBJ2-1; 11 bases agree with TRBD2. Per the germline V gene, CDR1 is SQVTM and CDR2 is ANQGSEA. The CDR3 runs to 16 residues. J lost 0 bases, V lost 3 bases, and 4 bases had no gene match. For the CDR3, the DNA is TGCAGCGTTGAGGTTACTAGCGGGAGCTCCTACAATGAGCAGTTCTTC. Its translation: CSVEVTSGSSYNEQFF.

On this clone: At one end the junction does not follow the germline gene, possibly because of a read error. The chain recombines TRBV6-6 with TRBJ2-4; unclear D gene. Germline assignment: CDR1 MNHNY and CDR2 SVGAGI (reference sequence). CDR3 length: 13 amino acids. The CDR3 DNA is TGTGCCAGCAGTTACTTCGAGACACCCAGTCTGAGCTTC. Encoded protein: CASSYFETPSLSF.

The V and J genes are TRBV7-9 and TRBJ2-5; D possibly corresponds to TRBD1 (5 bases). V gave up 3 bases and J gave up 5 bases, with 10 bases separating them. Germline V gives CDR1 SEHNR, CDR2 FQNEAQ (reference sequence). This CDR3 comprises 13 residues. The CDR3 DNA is TGTGCCAGCAGCTTGCCCCACAGGGAGACCCAGTACTTC. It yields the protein CASSLPHRETQYF.

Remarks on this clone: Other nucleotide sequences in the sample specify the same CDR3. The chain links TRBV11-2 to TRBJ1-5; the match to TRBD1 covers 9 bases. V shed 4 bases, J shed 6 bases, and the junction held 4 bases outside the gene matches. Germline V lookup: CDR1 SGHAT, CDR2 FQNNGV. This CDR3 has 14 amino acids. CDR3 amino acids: CASSSTGGGQPQHF. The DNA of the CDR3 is TGTGCCAGCAGCTCCACAGGGGGCGGTCAGCCCCAGCATTTT.

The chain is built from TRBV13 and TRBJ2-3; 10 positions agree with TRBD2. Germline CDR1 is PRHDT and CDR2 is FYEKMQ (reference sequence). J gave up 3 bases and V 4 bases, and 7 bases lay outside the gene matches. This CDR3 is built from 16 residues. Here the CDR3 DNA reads TGTGCCAGCAGCTCCCTCACTAGCGGGGTAACAGATACGCAGTATTTT. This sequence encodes CASSSLTSGVTDTQYF.

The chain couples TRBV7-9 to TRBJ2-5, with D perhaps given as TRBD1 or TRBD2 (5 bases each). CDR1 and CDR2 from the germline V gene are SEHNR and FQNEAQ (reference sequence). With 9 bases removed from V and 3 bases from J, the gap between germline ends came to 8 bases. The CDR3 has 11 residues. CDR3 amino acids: CASQGEETQYF. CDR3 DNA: TGTGCCAGTCAGGGAGAAGAGACCCAGTACTTC.

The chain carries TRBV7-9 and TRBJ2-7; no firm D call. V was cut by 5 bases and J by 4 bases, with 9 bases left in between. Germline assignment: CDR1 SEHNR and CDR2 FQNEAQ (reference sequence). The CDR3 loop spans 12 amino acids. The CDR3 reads CASSQLGYEQYF. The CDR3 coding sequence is TGTGCCAGCAGCCAGTTGGGATACGAGCAGTACTTC.

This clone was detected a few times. The CDR3 loop reads CASSDIYGYTF. Written as DNA, the CDR3 is TGTGCCAGCTCAGACATCTATGGCTACACCTTC. The chain recombines TRBV18 with TRBJ1-2; D remains ambiguous. The CDR3 length is 11 residues. Germline values: CDR1 KGHSH, CDR2 LQKENI. V shed 5 bases and J shed 4 bases, with 5 bases lying between them.

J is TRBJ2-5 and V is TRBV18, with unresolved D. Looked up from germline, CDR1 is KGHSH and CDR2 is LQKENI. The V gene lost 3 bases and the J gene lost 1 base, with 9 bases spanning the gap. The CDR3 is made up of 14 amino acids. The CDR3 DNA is TGTGCCAGCTCACCTCCAAGCCCCCAAGAGACCCAGTACTTC. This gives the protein CASSPPSPQETQYF.

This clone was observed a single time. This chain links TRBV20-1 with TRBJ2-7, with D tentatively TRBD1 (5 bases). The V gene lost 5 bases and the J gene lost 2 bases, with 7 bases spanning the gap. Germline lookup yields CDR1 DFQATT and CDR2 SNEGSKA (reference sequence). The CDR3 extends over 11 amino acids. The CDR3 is CSAETAYEQYF. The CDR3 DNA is TGCAGTGCTGAGACAGCCTACGAGCAGTACTTC.

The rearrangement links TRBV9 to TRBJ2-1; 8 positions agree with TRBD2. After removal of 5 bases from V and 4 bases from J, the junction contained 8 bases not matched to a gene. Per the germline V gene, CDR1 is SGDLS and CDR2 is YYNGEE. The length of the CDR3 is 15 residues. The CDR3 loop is CASSLSGGAYNEQFF. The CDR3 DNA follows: TGTGCCAGCAGTCTATCGGGAGGGGCATACAATGAGCAGTTCTTC.

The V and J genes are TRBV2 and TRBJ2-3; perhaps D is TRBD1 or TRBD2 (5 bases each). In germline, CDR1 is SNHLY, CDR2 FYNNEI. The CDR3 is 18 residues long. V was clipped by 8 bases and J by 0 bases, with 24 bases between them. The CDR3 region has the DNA TGTGCCAGCCTTGTTAGGCGACTCCGAGGGGATAGCACAGATACGCAGTATTTT. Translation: CASLVRRLRGDSTDTQYF.

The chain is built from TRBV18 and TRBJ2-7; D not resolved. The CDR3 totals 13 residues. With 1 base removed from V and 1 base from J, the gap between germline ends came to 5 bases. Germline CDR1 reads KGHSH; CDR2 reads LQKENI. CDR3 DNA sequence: TGTGCCAGCTCACCACAGGATTCCTACGAGCAGTACTTC. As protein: CASSPQDSYEQYF.

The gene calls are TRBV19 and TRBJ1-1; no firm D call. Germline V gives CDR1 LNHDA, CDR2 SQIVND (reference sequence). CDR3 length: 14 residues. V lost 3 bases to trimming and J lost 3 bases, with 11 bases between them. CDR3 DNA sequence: TGTGCCAGTAGTATGGGGAGACCGTACACTGAAGCTTTCTTT. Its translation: CASSMGRPYTEAFF.

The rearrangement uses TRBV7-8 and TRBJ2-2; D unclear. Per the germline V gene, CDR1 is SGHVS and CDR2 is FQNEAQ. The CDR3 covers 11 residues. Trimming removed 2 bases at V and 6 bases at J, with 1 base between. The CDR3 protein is CASSLPGELFF. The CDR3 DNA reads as TGTGCCAGCAGCTTACCCGGGGAGCTGTTTTTT.

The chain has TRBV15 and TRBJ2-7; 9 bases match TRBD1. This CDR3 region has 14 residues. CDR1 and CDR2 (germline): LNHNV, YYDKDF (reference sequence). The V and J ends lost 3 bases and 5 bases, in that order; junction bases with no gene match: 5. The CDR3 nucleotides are TGTGCCACCAGCAGGGACAGGGGAGGCGACGAGCAGTACTTC. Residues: CATSRDRGGDEQYF.

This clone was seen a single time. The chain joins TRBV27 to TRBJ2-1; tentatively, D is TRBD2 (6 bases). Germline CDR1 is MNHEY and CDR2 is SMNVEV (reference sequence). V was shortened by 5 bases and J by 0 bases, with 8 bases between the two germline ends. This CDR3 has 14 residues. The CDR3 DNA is TGTGCCAGCAGTAATAGCGGCTCCTACAATGAGCAGTTCTTC. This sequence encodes CASSNSGSYNEQFF.

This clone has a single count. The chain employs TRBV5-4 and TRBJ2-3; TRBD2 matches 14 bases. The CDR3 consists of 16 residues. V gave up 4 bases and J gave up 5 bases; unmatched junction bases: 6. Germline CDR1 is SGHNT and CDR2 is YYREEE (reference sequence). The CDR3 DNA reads TGTGCCAGCAGCCCGGGACTAGCGGGAGTTATAGATACGCAGTATTTT. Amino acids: CASSPGLAGVIDTQYF. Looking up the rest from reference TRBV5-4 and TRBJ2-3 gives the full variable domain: ETGVTQSPTHLIKTRGQQVTLRCSSQSGHNTVSWYQQALGQGPQFIFQYYREEENGRGNFPPRFSGLQFPNYSSELNVNALELDDSALYLCASSPGLAGVIDTQYFGPGTRLTVL.

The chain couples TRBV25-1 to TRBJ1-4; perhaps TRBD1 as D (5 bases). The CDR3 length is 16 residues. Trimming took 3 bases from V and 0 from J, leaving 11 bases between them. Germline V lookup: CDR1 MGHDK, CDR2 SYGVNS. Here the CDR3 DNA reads TGTGCCAGCAGTGATAATAGGGGAACAACTAATGAAAAACTGTTTTTT. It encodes CASSDNRGTTNEKLFF.

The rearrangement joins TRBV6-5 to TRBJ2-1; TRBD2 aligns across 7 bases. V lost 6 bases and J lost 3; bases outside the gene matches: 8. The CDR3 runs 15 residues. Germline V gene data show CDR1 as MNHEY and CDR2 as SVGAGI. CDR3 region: CASREGTTDYNEQFF. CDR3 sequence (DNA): TGTGCCAGCAGAGAGGGGACTACCGACTACAATGAGCAGTTCTTC.

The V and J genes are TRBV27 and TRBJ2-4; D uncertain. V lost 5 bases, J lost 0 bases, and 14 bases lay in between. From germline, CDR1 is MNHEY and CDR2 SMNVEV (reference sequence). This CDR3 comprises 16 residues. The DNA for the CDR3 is TGTGCCAGCAGTGGAATGGTTTCCCCAGCCAAAAACATTCAGTACTTC. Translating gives CASSGMVSPAKNIQYF.

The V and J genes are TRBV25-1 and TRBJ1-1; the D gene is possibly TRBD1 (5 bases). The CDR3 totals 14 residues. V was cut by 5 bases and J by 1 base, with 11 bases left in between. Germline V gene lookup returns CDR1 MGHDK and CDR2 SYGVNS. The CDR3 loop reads CASSWGSKNTEAFF. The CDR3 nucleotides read TGTGCCAGCAGTTGGGGCAGCAAGAACACTGAAGCTTTCTTT.